The clone carrying this T cell receptor beta chain was seen a few times. The sample belongs to a study of response to subunit inactivated influenza vaccine. The CDR3 covers 15 residues. Germline-derived CDR1 and CDR2 are SGDLS and YYNGEE. V shed 1 base and J shed 0 bases, with 9 bases lying between them. TCRdb processed the RT-PCR reads anew with MiXCR; each CDR3 protein has one entry. This sample carries 290,000 or so distinct CDR3 sequences, around 20% of them seen once, and the ten largest clones take over 9%. Material: PBMCs from blood, obtained less than 22 months after vaccination. V usage is TRBV9 and J usage is TRBJ2-3; D remains unclear. The receptor was isolated from a man between 50 and 75 years old who received an inactivated influenza vaccine. In nucleotides, the CDR3 is TGTGCCAGCAGCGTACAAGGGTACAGCACAGATACGCAGTATTTT. Translated: CASSVQGYSTDTQYF.